This T cell receptor (beta chain) was profiled in a study of T cell repertoires in cytomegalovirus infection. Study-wide background: CMV infection and matching HLA type were both indicated by public TCR beta signatures. General study findings and limits: HLA-C-restricted, CMV-specific TCR beta clonotypes were dominant ex vivo. Accumulated public TCR beta family frequency recognized individuals carrying CMV together with the relevant HLA.

Turning to this clonotype: The antigen is unknown. With a much larger clone just one base away, this may be a read error.

TCRdb re-called the reads with MiXCR, one entry per CDR3 protein. The sample has 150,000 to 200,000 distinct CDR3 sequences; under 25% are singletons. This CDR3 comprises 15 residues. Germline V CDR1 and CDR2: SGHTA, FQGNSA. The V and J ends lost 8 bases and 10 bases, in that order; junction bases with no gene match: 12. This sequence was found in a human donor in good health (CMV status not recorded). Some clones in this sample may be carry-over from other donors' samples. This rearrangement joins TRBV7-2 to TRBJ2-5, with 14 nucleotides matching TRBD2. Source material: PBMCs. The CDR3 region has the DNA TGTGCCAGCTGCATGACCGGGACTAGCGGGAGAGGCCAGTACTTC. Its translation is CASCMTGTSGRGQYF.